This is a list of T cell receptor beta chains from one sample in a study of shared clonotypes between healthy human individuals. TCRdb's copy holds only in-frame clones and misses some; the assay was immunoSEQ multiplex PCR. This table holds hundreds of thousands of clones, roughly 96% found once. Sequenced sample: naive CD8+ T cells sorted from blood. These receptor sequences come from a woman under 40 in good health. Both conserved end residues are part of each CDR3. The D gene is left open where the match is weak. Clone size is stated in some rows and not others, as once, few, many or a class when expanded.

V	J	size	D	DNA	CDR3
TRBV29-1	TRBJ2-3	.	.	TGCAGCGTTGATCAGGGTCGGATAAGTGGTACGCAGTATTTT	CSVDQGRISGTQYF
TRBV27	TRBJ2-4	once	.	TGTGCCAGCAGTTTACGGGACGGACAAAACATTCAGTACTTC	CASSLRDGQNIQYF
TRBV7-7	TRBJ2-1	.	.	TGTGCCAGCAGCTTAGAAGGGATGAGCTCCTACAATGAGCAGTTCTTC	CASSLEGMSSYNEQFF
TRBV28	TRBJ2-7	.	.	TGTGCCAGCAGCCCCGTTATCAGTAAGAGAGAGCAGTACTTC	CASSPVISKREQYF
TRBV5-1	TRBJ1-1	.	.	TGCGCCAGCTCAAATCACAGACAGATGAACACTGAAGCTTTCTTT	CASSNHRQMNTEAFF
TRBV10-3	TRBJ2-7	.	TRBD2	TGTGCCATCAGTGAAACGACTAGCGTGGAAGCGCTCTACGAGCAGTACTTC	CAISETTSVEALYEQYF
TRBV5-4	TRBJ2-1	once	.	TGTGCCAGCAGCGACGCGGAGGGCTCTCAGAGCTCCTACAATGAGCAGTTCTTC	CASSDAEGSQSSYNEQFF
TRBV27	TRBJ1-1	.	TRBD1	TGTGCCAGCAGCCAGGGGACAGCGTTTCCTATGAACACTGAAGCTTTCTTT	CASSQGTAFPMNTEAFF
TRBV6-5	TRBJ1-4	.	.	TGTGCCAGCAGTTACTCGTTAGCAGTTAATGAAAAACTGTTTTTT	CASSYSLAVNEKLFF
TRBV7-8	TRBJ2-7	.	TRBD2	TGTGCCAGCAGCTTAGGCGGGAGTACCTACGAGCAGTACTTC	CASSLGGSTYEQYF
TRBV18	TRBJ1-2	.	.	TGTGCCAGCTCACCACCGGGGGGGAACTATGGCTACACCTTC	CASSPPGGNYGYTF
TRBV7-9	TRBJ2-3	once	.	TGTGCCAGCAGCTTCCCTCTTAGGCCAGATACGCAGTATTTT	CASSFPLRPDTQYF
TRBV30	TRBJ2-1	.	.	TGTGCCTGTCAGGAGCTGAATGAGCAGTTCTTC	CACQELNEQFF
TRBV10-3	TRBJ2-7	.	.	TGTGCCATTCGCAGGGGCGAGTCCTACGAGCAGTACTTC	CAIRRGESYEQYF
TRBV19	TRBJ2-1	.	TRBD2	TGTGCCAGTAGTATCCCCGGGACTAAGCACAATGAGCAGTTCTTC	CASSIPGTKHNEQFF
TRBV9	TRBJ2-3	.	TRBD2	TGTGCCAGCAGCGTGGGGACTAGCGGGCGCACAGATACGCAGTATTTT	CASSVGTSGRTDTQYF
TRBV2	TRBJ2-7	.	TRBD2	TGTGCCAGCAGTTCACTAGCGGGATCCCCCGAGCAGTACTTC	CASSSLAGSPEQYF
TRBV29-1	TRBJ2-7	.	.	TGCAGCGTTGCCCAGGGCACCCACGAGCAGTACTTC	CSVAQGTHEQYF
TRBV25-1	TRBJ1-2	.	TRBD1	TGTGCCAGCAGTTCTCGGACAGGGGGCCTCAACTATGGCTACACCTTC	CASSSRTGGLNYGYTF
TRBV5-1	TRBJ2-7	once	.	TGCGCCAGCAGCTTGGCCCCCAGCTCCTACGAGCAGTACTTC	CASSLAPSSYEQYF
TRBV2	TRBJ1-1	few	.	TGTGCCAGCAGCGCGACAGCGAACACTGAAGCTTTCTTT	CASSATANTEAFF
TRBV2	TRBJ1-1	.	.	TGTGCCAGCACCCAAGGTAGGGTCGGACCTGAAGCTTTCTTT	CASTQGRVGPEAFF
TRBV5-6	TRBJ2-1	.	.	TGTGCCAGCAGCTTTCAGGGGAAATGGAATGAGCAGTTCTTC	CASSFQGKWNEQFF
TRBV27	TRBJ1-2	.	.	TGTGCCAGCAGTTTAGGCGGGGTCGACGGCTACACCTTC	CASSLGGVDGYTF
TRBV28	TRBJ2-5	.	.	TGTGCCAGCAGTTTCAGTACCCAAGAGACCCAGTACTTC	CASSFSTQETQYF
TRBV27	TRBJ1-3	.	.	TGTGCCAGCAGTTTAAGTCCGAGATTCTCTGGAAACACCATATATTTT	CASSLSPRFSGNTIYF
TRBV5-4	TRBJ2-7	.	.	TGTGCCAGCAGGGCCCCGAGGGGCGAGCAGTACTTC	CASRAPRGEQYF
TRBV28	TRBJ1-5	.	TRBD1	TGTGCCAGCACCACGGGACAGCTCAATCAGCCCCAGCATTTT	CASTTGQLNQPQHF
TRBV28	TRBJ1-1	.	.	TGTGCCAGCAGCCTCCCGGCCGAGGGGAACACTGAAGCTTTCTTT	CASSLPAEGNTEAFF
TRBV28	TRBJ2-1	.	.	TGTGCCAGCAGTTTTTCGTTCAGCGGCAGCTCCTACAATGAGCAGTTCTTC	CASSFSFSGSSYNEQFF
TRBV7-9	TRBJ2-7	.	.	TGTGCCAGCAGCTTATTGCACGAGCAGTACTTC	CASSLLHEQYF
TRBV30	TRBJ1-5	.	.	TGTGCCTGGAGTTTTGGGTATAACGACAATCAGCCCCAGCATTTT	CAWSFGYNDNQPQHF
TRBV9	TRBJ2-7	.	.	TGTGCCAGCAGCCCACACCGGGGGTTGAGCGGAGTCTACGAGCAGTACTTC	CASSPHRGLSGVYEQYF
TRBV7-9	TRBJ2-2	.	TRBD2	TGTGCCAGCAGCTCACTAGCGGAGGCGAACACCGGGGAGCTGTTTTTT	CASSSLAEANTGELFF
TRBV27	TRBJ1-2	.	.	TGTGCCAGCAGTCCCGACGGATATGGCTACACCTTC	CASSPDGYGYTF
TRBV28	TRBJ1-4	.	.	TGTGCCAGCAGTCCCCCTGGGCTTGCAACTAATGAAAAACTGTTTTTT	CASSPPGLATNEKLFF
TRBV28	TRBJ2-7	.	TRBD2	TGTGCCAGCAGTTTCGGGGGGGAATACGAGCAGTACTTC	CASSFGGEYEQYF
TRBV6-5	TRBJ2-1	.	.	TGTGCCAGCAGTGGGGAGGGGGTGGGCGGTGGTGAGCAGTTCTTC	CASSGEGVGGGEQFF
TRBV4-1	TRBJ1-5	.	.	TGCGCCAGCAGCCAAGATATAGGTGGTGTCGGGCAGCACAGTTATAGCAATCAGCCCCAGCATTTT	CASSQDIGGVGQHSYSNQPQHF
TRBV4-1	TRBJ1-1	.	.	TGCGCCAGCAGCAACTACGGGAGGACTGAAGCTTTCTTT	CASSNYGRTEAFF
TRBV11-2	TRBJ2-3	.	TRBD2	TGTGCCAGCAGCTTTCCACCGGGACTAGCGGGAGAGGGTGATACGCAGTATTTT	CASSFPPGLAGEGDTQYF
TRBV4-2	TRBJ1-1	.	.	TGTGCCAGCAGCCACCAAGTCGACAGAAACACTGAAGCTTTCTTT	CASSHQVDRNTEAFF
TRBV6-1	TRBJ2-7	.	.	TGTGCCAGCAGTGGAGGTAGCTCCTACGAGCAGTACTTC	CASSGGSSYEQYF
TRBV5-1	TRBJ2-7	.	TRBD1	TGCGCCAGCAGCTCTCGACAGGGCTACGAGCAGTACTTC	CASSSRQGYEQYF